This T cell receptor (beta chain) emerged from a study of blood T cell repertoires in COVID-19. Study overall: COVID-19 samples from acute and convalescent phases originated in the United States, Italy and Spain. Sources were T cells, B-cell-depleted T cells, or PBMCs; the material itself was cDNA or gDNA.

Only one count was recorded for this clone. The V and J ends lost 1 base and 0 bases respectively, with 7 bases between them. Per the germline V gene, CDR1 is SGHTA and CDR2 is FQGTGA. This CDR3 contains 14 residues. Assay used: immunoSEQ multiplex PCR; TCRdb lists only in-frame clones, some missing. This sample yields around 180,000 clones, of which 88% are seen a single time; around 24% belongs to the top ten. The receptor was derived from a man aged 55 to 70 with acute or convalescent COVID-19. This rearrangement joins TRBV7-3 to TRBJ2-7; the D is unclear. The material sequenced was peripheral blood. The CDR3 nucleotides read TGTGCCAGCAGCTTAAGCAGCGACTCCTACGAGCAGTACTTC. It translates to CASSLSSDSYEQYF. Drawing the rest from reference TRBV7-3 and TRBJ2-7, the complete variable domain is GAGVSQTPSNKVTEKGKYVELRCDPISGHTALYWYRQSLGQGPEFLIYFQGTGAADDSGLPNDRFFAVRPEGSVSTLKIQRTERGDSAVYLCASSLSSDSYEQYFGPGTRLTVT.